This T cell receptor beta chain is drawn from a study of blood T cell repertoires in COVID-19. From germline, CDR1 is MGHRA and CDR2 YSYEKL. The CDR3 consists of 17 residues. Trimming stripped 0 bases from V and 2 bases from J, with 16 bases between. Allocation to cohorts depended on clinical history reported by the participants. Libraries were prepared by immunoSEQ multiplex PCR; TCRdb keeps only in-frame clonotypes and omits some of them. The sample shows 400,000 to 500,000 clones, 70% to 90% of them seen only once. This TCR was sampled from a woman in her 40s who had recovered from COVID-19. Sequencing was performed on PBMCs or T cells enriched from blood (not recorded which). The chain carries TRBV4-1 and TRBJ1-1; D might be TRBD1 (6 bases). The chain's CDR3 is CASSQDRYGRGNTEAFF. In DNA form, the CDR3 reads TGCGCCAGCAGCCAAGATCGCTACGGCAGGGGTAACACTGAAGCTTTCTTT.